What follows are 9 T cell receptor beta chains derived from one specimen sequenced in a study of response to subunit inactivated influenza vaccine. MiXCR, applied by TCRdb to the RT-PCR reads, yields one record per CDR3 protein. The repertoire holds about half a million distinct CDR3 sequences, with roughly 25% as singletons. The sequenced sample was CD4+ T cells sorted from PBMCs, obtained around 5 days after vaccination. Receptors originate from a man aged 45-65 years who received an inactivated influenza vaccine.

This clonotype was picked up a small number of times. The chain joins TRBV29-1 to TRBJ1-1; 8 nucleotides line up with TRBD1. Germline V gene lookup returns CDR1 SQVTM and CDR2 ANQGSEA. The CDR3 covers 12 residues. V gave up 3 bases and J gave up 8 bases; unmatched junction bases: 5. CDR3 protein: CSVDQGAREAFF. DNA of the CDR3: TGCAGCGTTGATCAGGGGGCGCGGGAAGCTTTCTTT.

This clonotype occurred a few times. This rearrangement joins TRBV20-1 to TRBJ2-1, with TRBD2 matching 11 bases. The V and J ends lost 0 bases and 4 bases, in that order; junction bases with no gene match: 5. CDR1 is DFQATT, CDR2 SNEGSKA, per germline (reference sequence). This CDR3 region has 16 residues. The CDR3 DNA follows: TGCAGTGCTAGAGATCATAGACTAGCGGGGTACAATGAGCAGTTCTTC. Amino acid sequence: CSARDHRLAGYNEQFF.

A few counts support this clonotype. This chain joins TRBV18 and TRBJ2-7; 7 positions match TRBD2. Germline trimming cut 6 bases from V and 3 bases from J; bases unmatched to any gene: 5. This CDR3 contains 13 residues. Germline assignment: CDR1 KGHSH and CDR2 LQKENI. The CDR3 spells CASSRSGGYEQYF. The CDR3 DNA reads TGTGCCAGCTCTCGTTCGGGGGGCTACGAGCAGTACTTC.

The genes are TRBV6-1 and TRBJ2-6; 7 bases line up with TRBD1. The length of the CDR3 is 15 residues. The germline V gene has CDR1 MNHNS and CDR2 SASEGT. Trimming cost V 6 bases and J 4 bases; bases outside gene matches: 6. CDR3 sequence reads: CASRATGDGANVLTF. DNA for the CDR3: TGTGCCAGCAGGGCTACAGGGGACGGGGCCAACGTCCTGACTTTC.

This clonotype was observed a few times. J is TRBJ1-4 and V is TRBV7-2; possible D gene TRBD1, 5 bases. Trimming removed 4 bases at V and 7 bases at J, with 16 bases between. The CDR3 has 15 amino acids. Per the germline V gene, CDR1 is SGHTA and CDR2 is FQGNSA. The CDR3 sequence is CASSSAGTVIEKLFF. The CDR3 nucleotides are TGTGCCAGCAGCTCAGCCGGGACGGTCATTGAAAAACTGTTTTTT.

This chain uses TRBV20-1 with TRBJ1-4, with TRBD1 matching over 7 bases. The CDR3 sequence is 14 residues long. With 3 bases clipped from V and 8 bases from J, the junction kept 9 bases outside the gene matches. Germline V lookup: CDR1 DFQATT, CDR2 SNEGSKA (reference sequence). CDR3 nucleotide sequence: TGCAGTGCTAGGAAACAGGGGAATTACGAAAAACTGTTTTTT. It codes for CSARKQGNYEKLFF.

This clonotype showed up just a few times. This chain uses TRBV7-9 with TRBJ2-5, with D uncertain. V lost 2 bases, J lost 2 bases, and 12 bases lay in between. CDR3 length equals 15 residues. Germline V gene data show CDR1 as SEHNR and CDR2 as FQNEAQ (reference sequence). The CDR3 reads CASSLLPEWQETQYF. The CDR3 region has the DNA TGTGCCAGCAGCTTACTCCCGGAGTGGCAAGAGACCCAGTACTTC.

This clonotype was detected ten times or more. The chain uses TRBV13 and TRBJ2-1; 7 nucleotides align to TRBD1. Trimming cost V 5 bases and J 6 bases; bases outside gene matches: 13. CDR1 and CDR2 (germline): PRHDT, FYEKMQ (reference sequence). The CDR3 length is 16 residues. DNA of the CDR3: TGTGCCAGCAGCGCGTACGGGACAGCCCTCCCCAATGAGCAGTTCTTC. Translated, it gives CASSAYGTALPNEQFF.

This clonotype has more than one count but fewer than ten. The genes are TRBV7-9 and TRBJ1-3; D is ambiguous. CDR1 SEHNR and CDR2 FQNEAQ come from the germline V gene (reference sequence). V was clipped by 8 bases and J by 0 bases, with 14 bases between them. This CDR3 spans 15 amino acids. The CDR3 nucleotides are TGTGCCAGCCAGACCCCGGTGAGCTCTGGAAACACCATATATTTT. This codes for CASQTPVSSGNTIYF.